This TCR beta chain appears in the sequencing data of a study of T cells in Graves' hyperthyroidism and ophthalmopathy. Overall study results and limits: Within blood appeared most thyroid clonotypes that had expanded above 0.001.

8.5 to 10 ml of fresh peripheral blood supplied the PBMCs. Amplification yielded TCR beta CDR3 regions, with RNA transcripts as the source. First-round RT-PCR with HTBI primers amplified the TCR CDR3 region. TCRdb re-called the multiplex PCR reads with MiXCR, one entry per CDR3 protein. This table holds under 400,000 distinct CDR3 sequences, just under 25% found once. Notes on this clonotype: Its cognate antigen is unknown.

The CDR3 spans 14 residues. The ends lost 6 bases at V and 5 bases at J; junction bases unmatched: 7. Germline V gene data show CDR1 as SNHLY and CDR2 as FYNNEI. The rearrangement links TRBV2 to TRBJ1-5; TRBD1 aligns across 7 bases. The sequencing input was blood. This TCR derives from a middle-aged man with Graves' hyperthyroidism. CDR3 sequence: CASSRTGFDQPQHF. The CDR3 nucleotides read TGTGCCAGCAGCAGGACAGGATTTGATCAGCCCCAGCATTTT.